Listed below are T cell receptor beta chains from one sample, sequenced in a study of CD8+CD57+ T cells in acquired aplastic anemia. TCRdb re-analysed the reads in MiXCR, keeping a single row per CDR3 protein. The data contain 55,000 to 80,000 distinct CDR3 sequences, roughly half of them singletons. Sequencing was performed on sorted CD4+, CD8+, or CD8+CD57+ T cells (not recorded which) from PBMCs. The receptor source for this set is a human donor in good health, serving as a control. CDR3s include the opening cysteine and the closing phenylalanine or tryptophan. D genes are given only for firm matches.

V gene: TRBV4-1
D gene: .
CDR3 protein: CASSQDGHGGYTF

V gene: TRBV24-1
D gene: .
CDR3 protein: CATSDRQRGTGYTF

V gene: TRBV5-4
D gene: .
CDR3 protein: CASSLGYQETQYF

V gene: TRBV6-1
D gene: .
CDR3 protein: CASSEVWSPEQYF

V gene: TRBV7-9
D gene: .
CDR3 protein: CASSHPGHGIGEQYF

V gene: TRBV2
D gene: .
CDR3 protein: CASSEQGANTEAFF

V gene: TRBV29-1
D gene: TRBD1
CDR3 protein: CSVAETGIEKLFF

V gene: TRBV12-3/TRBV12-4
D gene: .
CDR3 protein: CASLPTVGQNQYF

V gene: TRBV2
D gene: .
CDR3 protein: CASSANPANTGELFF

V gene: TRBV7-7
D gene: .
CDR3 protein: CASSPAPTDTQYF

V gene: TRBV7-8
D gene: TRBD1
CDR3 protein: CASRDGQGQTRTDTQYF

V gene: TRBV2
D gene: .
CDR3 protein: CASTRDVYEQYF